The clone carrying this T cell receptor beta chain showed up many times. The antigen is unknown. The sample originates from a study of T cells in Graves' hyperthyroidism and ophthalmopathy. Amplification targeted TCR beta CDR3 regions from RNA transcripts. During a first-round RT-PCR of the TCR CDR3, the HTBI primer set was used. One entry per CDR3 protein results from TCRdb running MiXCR on the multiplex PCR reads. The table includes 650,000 to 850,000 distinct CDR3 sequences, over 15% detected once. Whole-study findings and limits: Among clonotypes expanded in thyroid above 0.001, most were also found in blood.

With 1 base removed from V and 0 bases from J, the gap between germline ends came to 8 bases. Per the germline V gene, CDR1 is LGHDT and CDR2 is YNNKEL (reference sequence). There are 15 residues in the CDR3. This rearrangement joins TRBV3-1 to TRBJ2-3; D tentatively reads TRBD1 or TRBD2 (5 bases each). The specimen sequenced was blood. The clonotype was recovered from a woman aged 45-59 years with Graves' hyperthyroidism that later progressed to Graves' ophthalmopathy. CDR3 amino acids: CASSQVGPSTDTQYF. The CDR3 DNA follows: TGTGCCAGCAGCCAAGTGGGACCAAGCACAGATACGCAGTATTTT.